Listed here is a single T cell receptor beta chain. What it binds is unknown. The sample belongs to a study of CD8 T cells in Susac syndrome. The CDR3 has 12 residues. The ends were cut back, 3 bases at V and 5 bases at J, with 6 bases in the middle. In germline, CDR1 is SGHKS, CDR2 YYEKEE (reference sequence). Study-level findings and limits: The study acknowledged a relatively small number of individuals in its TCR sequencing and HLA analysis.

TCR beta from blood CD8+ and CD4+ T cells was sequenced. FACS enriched CD8+ TEMRA cells, while bulk CD8+ and CD4+ were negatively isolated. Random hexamers were used to reverse transcribe the RNA input (about 0.45 to 1 ug). The method of amplification for TCR beta CDR3 was immunoSEQ multiplex PCR, covering 54 Vbeta and 13 Jbeta. TCRdb passed the immunoSEQ multiplex PCR reads through MiXCR, listing each CDR3 protein once. The sample lists a few hundred thousand distinct CDR3 sequences; around 85% were seen once. This receptor was taken from a human donor with multiple sclerosis. The V gene is TRBV5-5, the J gene TRBJ2-1; D uncertain. Specimen: CD8+ T cells from PBMCs. Here the CDR3 DNA reads TGTGCCAGCAGCTCGATAAACAATGAGCAGTTCTTC. Protein sequence: CASSSINNEQFF.